One sample yielded the 18 T cell receptor beta chains listed below, sequenced in a study of blood T cell repertoires in COVID-19. The protocol was immunoSEQ multiplex PCR, while the TCRdb copy is restricted to in-frame clones and leaves out a portion. This repertoire shows about 210,000 clones, 80% to 90% found once; its top ten account for 9.7%. Sequenced: peripheral blood. The receptor source for this set is a man aged 45-65 years with active or convalescent COVID-19.

This clone occurred a few times. The V call is TRBV7-8, the J call TRBJ2-2; 7 bases are shared with TRBD1. Germline CDR1 and CDR2: SGHVS and FQNEAQ. The trim removed 11 bases at V and 2 bases at J, leaving 11 bases unmatched. The CDR3 sequence is 15 residues long. The CDR3 protein is CAVTGTALNTGELFF. The CDR3 region has the DNA TGTGCCGTTACCGGGACAGCTTTAAACACCGGGGAGCTGTTTTTT.

The rearrangement uses TRBV19 and TRBJ1-2; D not certain. This CDR3 spans 14 amino acids. The V end was cut by 3 bases, the J end by 0 bases, with 8 bases between. Germline assignment: CDR1 LNHDA and CDR2 SQIVND (reference sequence). CDR3: CASSINRANYGYTF. The CDR3 DNA reads as TGTGCCAGTAGTATTAATCGGGCTAACTATGGCTACACCTTC.

The CDR3 DNA reads as TGCGCCAGCAGCCTGTTGGGGACAGGGGTCTATGAGCAGTTCTTC. This translates into CASSLLGTGVYEQFF. The genes are TRBV5-1 and TRBJ2-1, with 10 bases lining up with TRBD1. CDR1 and CDR2 (germline): SGHRS, YFSETQ. The CDR3 consists of 15 residues. The trim removed 4 bases at V and 8 bases at J, leaving 9 bases unmatched.

This chain connects TRBV2 to TRBJ2-3; the match to TRBD2 covers 11 bases. After removal of 4 bases from V and 0 bases from J, the junction contained 3 bases not matched to a gene. This CDR3 is built from 16 residues. The germline CDR1 and CDR2 sequences are SNHLY and FYNNEI. The DNA for the CDR3 is TGTGCCAGCAGTGGACTAGCGGGAATAAGCACAGATACGCAGTATTTT. Protein sequence: CASSGLAGISTDTQYF.

The chain combines TRBV10-1 with TRBJ2-7; TRBD2 might be the D (5 bases). The CDR3 covers 14 residues. With 2 bases removed from V and 0 bases from J, the gap between germline ends came to 8 bases. Germline CDR1 is WNHNN and CDR2 is SYGVQD (reference sequence). The CDR3 DNA reads TGCGCCAGCAGTGAGACTAGTCCCTCCTACGAGCAGTACGTC. Translating it yields CASSETSPSYEQYV.

The chain uses TRBV19 and TRBJ1-4; no reliable D call. CDR3 length equals 13 residues. Trimming took 4 bases from V and 6 from J, leaving 9 bases between them. In germline, CDR1 is LNHDA, CDR2 SQIVND (reference sequence). The CDR3 DNA follows: TGTGCCAGTAGTAATATCCGGGATGAAAAACTGTTTTTT. Its translation is CASSNIRDEKLFF. The full variable domain, rest sourced from reference TRBV19 and TRBJ1-4, is DGGITQSPKYLFRKEGQNVTLSCEQNLNHDAMYWYRQDPGQGLRLIYYSQIVNDFQKGDIAEGYSVSREKKESFPLTVTSAQKNPTAFYLCASSNIRDEKLFFGSGTQLSVL.

This chain links TRBV5-5 with TRBJ2-4; D gene ambiguous. Trimming took off 2 bases at V and 6 bases at J, with 15 bases between the two ends. CDR3 length: 15 residues. Germline assignment: CDR1 SGHKS and CDR2 YYEKEE (reference sequence). The CDR3 DNA reads as TGTGCCAGCAGCTTTATCAGGCCTGACGGAAACATTCAGTACTTC. It yields the protein CASSFIRPDGNIQYF.

The genes are TRBV4-3 and TRBJ1-2; D may be TRBD1 (6 bases). The CDR3 spans 15 residues. Germline V CDR1 and CDR2: LGHNA, YSLEER. V shed 2 bases and J shed 1 base, with 11 bases lying between them. CDR3 protein: CASSQTGTINYGYTF. The CDR3 nucleotides read TGCGCCAGCAGCCAAACAGGGACTATTAACTATGGCTACACCTTC.

This clone was picked up one time. The CDR3 spells CASSFRDRGQGGYTF. CDR3 bases: TGTGCCAGTAGTTTCCGGGACAGGGGGCAGGGTGGCTACACCTTC. The V call is TRBV19, the J call TRBJ1-2, with 12 bases fitting TRBD1. With V trimmed by 5 bases and J by 7 bases, 8 bases remained unmatched. Germline CDR1 is LNHDA and CDR2 is SQIVND (reference sequence). The CDR3 is made up of 15 amino acids.

J is TRBJ2-3 and V is TRBV10-3, with 7 bases that match TRBD2. This CDR3 comprises 13 residues. Germline V gene data show CDR1 as ENHRY and CDR2 as SYGVKD. Trimming removed 4 bases from V and 4 bases from J; junction bases left unmatched: 2. CDR3 nucleotides: TGTGCCATCAGTGCGGGGGGAGCAGATACGCAGTATTTT. It specifies CAISAGGADTQYF.

This clone has a handful of counts. The chain joins TRBV6-2 or TRBV6-3 to TRBJ1-2; D not resolved. The V gene's germline CDR1 is MNHEY and CDR2 SVGEGT. The V gene lost 0 bases and the J gene lost 3 bases, with 8 bases spanning the gap. The CDR3 length is 14 residues. The CDR3 here is CASSYSLQYYGYTF. The CDR3 nucleotides read TGTGCCAGCAGTTACTCGCTACAGTACTATGGCTACACCTTC.

DNA of the CDR3: TGTGCCAGCAATCAGGGGGTTAATTCACCCCTCCACTTT. Translated, it gives CASNQGVNSPLHF. This rearrangement joins TRBV28 to TRBJ1-6, with 7 bases identical to TRBD1. V lost 7 bases to trimming and J lost 6 bases; unmatched junction nucleotides: 3. Germline V gene data show CDR1 as MDHEN and CDR2 as SYDVKM. This CDR3 has 13 amino acids.

This chain joins TRBV19 and TRBJ1-1; 8 bases are a match to TRBD1. The CDR3 loop spans 13 amino acids. Looked up from germline, CDR1 is LNHDA and CDR2 is SQIVND (reference sequence). After removal of 6 bases from V and 7 bases from J, the junction contained 7 bases not matched to a gene. The CDR3 is CASRQTGENEAFF. The DNA for the CDR3 is TGTGCCAGTAGACAGACAGGGGAGAATGAAGCTTTCTTT.

Here the CDR3 reads CASSSNRLSLAKNIQYF. CDR3 bases: TGTGCCAGCAGCTCGAACAGGTTGAGTTTAGCCAAAAACATTCAGTACTTC. This chain joins TRBV7-2 and TRBJ2-4; the D gene is possibly TRBD1 (5 bases). The CDR3 has 17 amino acids. Germline-derived CDR1 and CDR2 are SGHTA and FQGNSA. V lost 4 bases, J lost 0 bases, and 16 bases lay in between.

The chain links TRBV9 to TRBJ2-4; D unclear. The CDR3 consists of 13 residues. Germline CDR1 reads SGDLS; CDR2 reads YYNGEE. V shed 0 bases and J shed 4 bases, with 5 bases lying between them. The CDR3 DNA follows: TGTGCCAGCAGCGTAGGAGTGAAAAACATTCAGTACTTC. This translates into CASSVGVKNIQYF.

The chain carries TRBV28 and TRBJ2-5, with 8 nucleotides matching TRBD1. Germline-derived CDR1 and CDR2 are MDHEN and SYDVKM. The CDR3 sequence is 16 residues long. The trim removed 3 bases at V and 4 bases at J, leaving 10 bases unmatched. CDR3 loop: CASSLPLDRAPETQYF. In DNA form, the CDR3 reads TGTGCCAGCAGTTTGCCGTTGGACAGGGCTCCAGAGACCCAGTACTTC.

The chain combines TRBV7-9 with TRBJ1-4; 9 positions agree with TRBD1. The germline V gene has CDR1 SEHNR and CDR2 FQNEAQ (reference sequence). J was trimmed by 7 bases and V by 3 bases; bases with no gene match: 6. The CDR3 consists of 15 residues. Written as DNA, the CDR3 is TGTGCCAGCAGCTTGGGTACAGGGGGCGGTGAAAAACTGTTTTTT. Translated: CASSLGTGGGEKLFF. Based on the CDR3 plus reference TRBV7-9 and TRBJ1-4, the full variable domain is DTGVSQNPRHKITKRGQNVTFRCDPISEHNRLYWYRQTLGQGPEFLTYFQNEAQLEKSRLLSDRFSAERPKGSFSTLEIQRTEQGDSAMYLCASSLGTGGGEKLFFGSGTQLSVL.

The gene calls are TRBV5-4 and TRBJ1-6, with D possibly being TRBD1 (6 bases). CDR3 length equals 15 residues. CDR1 SGHNT and CDR2 YYREEE come from the germline V gene (reference sequence). The ends were cut back, 3 bases at V and 6 bases at J, with 13 bases in the middle. The CDR3 reads CASSSTGLGNSPLHF. The CDR3 bases are TGTGCCAGCAGCTCCACAGGGTTGGGTAATTCACCCCTCCACTTT.